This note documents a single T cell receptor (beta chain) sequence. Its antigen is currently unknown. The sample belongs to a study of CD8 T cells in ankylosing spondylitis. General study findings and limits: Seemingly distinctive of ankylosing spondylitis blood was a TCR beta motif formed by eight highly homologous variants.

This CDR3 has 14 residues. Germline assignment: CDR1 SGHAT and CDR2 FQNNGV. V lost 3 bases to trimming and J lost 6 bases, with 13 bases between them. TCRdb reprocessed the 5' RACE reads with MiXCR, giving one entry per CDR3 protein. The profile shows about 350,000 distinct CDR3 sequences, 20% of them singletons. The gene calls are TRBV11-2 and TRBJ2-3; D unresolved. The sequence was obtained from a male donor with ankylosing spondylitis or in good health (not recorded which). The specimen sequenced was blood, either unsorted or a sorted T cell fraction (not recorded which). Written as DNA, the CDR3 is TGTGCCAGCAGCTTGGGCGCCAGTTCGGATACGCAGTATTTT. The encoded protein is CASSLGASSDTQYF.